This is a list of T cell receptor beta chains from one sample in a study of shared clonotypes between healthy human individuals. Profiled with immunoSEQ multiplex PCR; TCRdb holds only in-frame clones, not every one. The sample has around 2.1 million clones; almost 96% are singletons. Source material: naive CD4+ T cells sorted from blood. The receptors were gathered from a man between 18 and 29 years old in good health. Each CDR3 is given with its conserved first and last residue. The D gene is left open where the match is weak. Clone size, where shown, is once, few, many, or a class for clones that have expanded.

CDR3 protein,clone size,D gene,V gene
CASSPGLAGSYEQYF,-,TRBD2,TRBV28
CASSLGTGPHGNTIYF,once,TRBD1,TRBV7-6
CASSATGQPQHF,-,-,TRBV28
CASSPGPYEKLFF,-,-,TRBV21-1
CASSVGQGPQETQYF,-,TRBD1,TRBV7-7
CASSVAITSTDTQYF,once,-,TRBV9
CASRGGQLLYEQYF,-,-,TRBV28
CASSVRDSPNFYEQYF,-,TRBD1,TRBV5-1
CASSVGSINYGYTF,-,-,TRBV9
CASSYGRASEQFF,-,-,TRBV6-5
CSAAPTSGNTIYF,-,-,TRBV29-1
CASSAGNSPLHF,-,-,TRBV2
CSTREGYYTGELFF,-,-,TRBV29-1
CASTDLAVSSYEQYF,-,TRBD2,TRBV6-5
CASSLGGGPIYEQYF,-,-,TRBV5-6
CASSLGRTTNSPLHF,-,-,TRBV7-9
CASSLRDGTDTQYF,-,-,TRBV5-4
CASSDEGRRSYGYTF,-,-,TRBV6-1
CASSDTGTSGRRNEQFF,once,TRBD2,TRBV9
CASSPRRSTDTQYF,-,-,TRBV18
CASSLEGPGLDTQYF,-,-,TRBV5-1
CASSLGTGASYEQYF,once,-,TRBV11-3
CAWSLGVLNTEAFF,-,-,TRBV30
CAISVQGLSTDTQYF,-,-,TRBV10-3
CATQSGGGLSETQYF,-,TRBD2,TRBV2
CASSVGPGDSNQPQHF,-,-,TRBV5-4